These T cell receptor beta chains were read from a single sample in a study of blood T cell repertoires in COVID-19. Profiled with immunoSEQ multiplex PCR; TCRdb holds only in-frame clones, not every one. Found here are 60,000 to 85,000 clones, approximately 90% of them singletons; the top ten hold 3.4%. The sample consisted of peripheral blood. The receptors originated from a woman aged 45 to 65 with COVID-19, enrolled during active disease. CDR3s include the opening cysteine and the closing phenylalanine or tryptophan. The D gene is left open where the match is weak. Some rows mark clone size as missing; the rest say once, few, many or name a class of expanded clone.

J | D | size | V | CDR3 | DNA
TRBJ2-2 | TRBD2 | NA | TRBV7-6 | CASSLGGGPSNTGELFF | TGTGCCAGCAGCTTAGGCGGGGGGCCTTCGAACACCGGGGAGCTGTTTTTT
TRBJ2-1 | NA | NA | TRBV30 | CAWSSDGNNEQFF | TGTGCCTGGAGTTCGGACGGGAACAATGAGCAGTTCTTC
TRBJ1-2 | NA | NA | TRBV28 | CASSLREGGYTF | TGTGCCAGCAGTTTGAGGGAGGGGGGCTACACCTTC
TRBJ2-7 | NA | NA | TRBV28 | CASSPIQGLAYEQYF | TGTGCCAGCAGCCCCATACAGGGTTTGGCCTACGAGCAGTACTTC
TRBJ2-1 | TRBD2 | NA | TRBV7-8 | CASSQLPAGTSGLSYNEQFF | TGTGCCAGCAGCCAACTTCCGGCAGGGACTAGCGGTTTATCCTACAATGAGCAGTTCTTC
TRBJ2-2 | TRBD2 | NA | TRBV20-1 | CSASDSLAGGGELFF | TGCAGTGCTAGTGATTCCCTAGCGGGTGGCGGGGAGCTGTTTTTT
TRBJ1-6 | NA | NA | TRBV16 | CASSQRGGENSPLHF | TGTGCCAGCAGCCAGCGGGGGGGTGAGAATTCACCCCTCCACTTT
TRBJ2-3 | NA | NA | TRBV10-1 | CASSESRRGGTDTQYF | TGCGCCAGCAGTGAGTCCAGGAGGGGTGGTACAGATACGCAGTATTTT
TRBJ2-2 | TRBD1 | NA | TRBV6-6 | CASSPGGNTGELFF | TGTGCCAGCAGTCCAGGGGGCAACACCGGGGAGCTGTTTTTT
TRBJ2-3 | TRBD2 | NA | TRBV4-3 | CASSQKAGGSSTDTQYF | TGCGCCAGCAGCCAAAAAGCGGGGGGGTCTAGCACAGATACGCAGTATTTT
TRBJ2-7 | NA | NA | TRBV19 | CASSWRERDEQYF | TGTGCCAGTAGTTGGAGAGAGAGGGACGAGCAGTACTTC
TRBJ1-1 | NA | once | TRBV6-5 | CASRPGQNTEAFF | TGTGCCAGCAGACCCGGACAGAACACTGAAGCTTTCTTT
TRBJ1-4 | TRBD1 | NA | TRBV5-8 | CASSLTGNEKLFF | TGTGCCAGCAGCCTGACAGGGAATGAAAAACTGTTTTTT
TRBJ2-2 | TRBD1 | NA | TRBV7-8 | CASSRDRFNTGELFF | TGTGCCAGCAGCCGGGACAGATTTAACACCGGGGAGCTGTTTTTT
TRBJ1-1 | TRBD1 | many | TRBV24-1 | CATSAGQGNTEAFF | TGTGCCACCAGTGCCGGACAGGGGAACACTGAAGCTTTCTTT
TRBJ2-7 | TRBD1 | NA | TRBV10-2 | CASRDRGSYEQYF | TGCGCCAGCCGGGACAGGGGATCCTACGAGCAGTACTTC
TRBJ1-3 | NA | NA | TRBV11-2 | CASSFPPRVSGNTIYF | TGTGCCAGCAGCTTCCCCCCACGAGTCTCTGGAAACACCATATATTTT
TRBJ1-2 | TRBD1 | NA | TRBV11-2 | CASSRDRGHQGYTF | TGTGCCAGCAGCCGGGACAGGGGGCATCAAGGCTACACCTTC
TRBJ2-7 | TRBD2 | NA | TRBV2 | CASSKGGSGREQYF | TGTGCCAGCAGTAAAGGCGGTAGCGGGAGGGAGCAGTACTTC
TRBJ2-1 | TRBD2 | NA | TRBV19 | CASSRSSGGTYNEQFF | TGTGCCAGTAGTAGGTCTAGCGGGGGTACCTACAATGAGCAGTTCTTC